This TCR beta chain came from a study of CD8+CD57+ T cells in acquired aplastic anemia. The template used for profiling TCR beta VDJ and CDR3 was genomic DNA. TCRdb re-derived calls from the reads in MiXCR, one entry per CDR3 protein. The sample yields fewer than 200,000 distinct CDR3 sequences, 35% to 55% seen once. For this clonotype: One end of the junction varies from germline; a read error may be responsible.

Germline CDR1 and CDR2: LGHDT and YNNKEL (reference sequence). This CDR3 spans 17 amino acids. Specimen: sorted CD4+, CD8+, or CD8+CD57+ T cells (not recorded which) from PBMCs. The chain carries TRBV3-1 and TRBJ1-1, with D hard to call. The receptor was derived from a human donor in good health. For the CDR3, the DNA is TGTGCCAACAGCCAAGCGCGGACCGGGGTAGAGGGCACTGAAGCTTTCTTT. It is translated as CANSQARTGVEGTEAFF.